This T cell receptor (beta chain) was recovered during a study of OX40 agonist ivuxolimab in advanced cancers. As for the study in general: Recorded diagnoses for dose-escalation patients were hepatocellular carcinoma, melanoma, renal cell or head and neck cancer.

Overall study findings and caveats: A proportion of nonresponders additionally exhibited low normalized T-cell clonal expansion. Fewer expanded clones were found on average in CD4+ than in CD8+ T cells. At 0.1 to 3.0 mg/kg and by week 6, clonal expansion occurred in CD4+ and CD8+ blood T cells.

Concerning this clone itself: The antigen is unknown.

There are 14 residues in the CDR3. Germline V gene lookup returns CDR1 MNHNY and CDR2 SVGAGI (reference sequence). The junction had 5 bases not matched to a gene; V was cut back by 0 bases and J by 7 bases. Sequenced by immunoSEQ multiplex PCR; TCRdb stores in-frame clones only, minus some. Among under 80,000 clones listed, 87% were seen once. The chain uses TRBV6-6 and TRBJ1-2; 7 nucleotides agree with TRBD1. The receptor's source is an adult with an advanced solid tumor such as melanoma, head and neck, liver or kidney cancer. This specimen was CD4+ or CD8+ T cells sorted from blood, taken in a trial of the OX40 agonist ivuxolimab. Written as DNA, the CDR3 is TGTGCCAGCAGTTACTCGACAGGGAGGAGTGGCTACACCTTC. Protein sequence: CASSYSTGRSGYTF.